Below, 24 T cell receptor beta chains from the same sample are listed, as sequenced in a study of patients and donors after allogeneic stem cell transplantation. TCRdb re-called the RT-PCR reads with MiXCR, one entry per CDR3 protein. This table has approximately 150,000 distinct CDR3 sequences, about 29% appearing once. Sequencing was done on a sample of blood, either unsorted or a sorted T cell fraction (not recorded which). All receptors derive from a human donor who was either an allogeneic HSCT recipient or a stem cell or donor lymphocyte infusion donor (not recorded which). It is not recorded whose cells these are; they may come from a transplant donor.

J is TRBJ2-7 and V is TRBV27; 7 bases fit TRBD2. Germline trimming cut 3 bases from V and 6 bases from J; bases unmatched to any gene: 17. CDR3 length: 17 amino acids. Germline V gives CDR1 MNHEY, CDR2 SMNVEV (reference sequence). The CDR3 spells CASSFDPFVLASGEQYF. The CDR3 nucleotides are TGTGCCAGCAGTTTCGATCCGTTTGTACTAGCGTCTGGCGAGCAGTACTTC.

This clonotype was counted only a few times. J is TRBJ2-5 and V is TRBV29-1; D might be TRBD2 (5 bases). CDR3 size: 12 residues. Germline values: CDR1 SQVTM, CDR2 ANQGSEA. V shed 8 bases and J shed 4 bases, with 14 bases lying between them. The CDR3, as DNA: TGCAGCCTCGGGAATCACGGAGAGACCCAGTACTTC. This translates into CSLGNHGETQYF.

The chain carries TRBV9 and TRBJ1-3, with a tentative D call TRBD1 (6 bases). Germline CDR1 SGDLS, CDR2 YYNGEE. V was pared by 4 bases and J by 4 bases, with 12 bases between. This CDR3 contains 14 residues. CDR3 bases: TGTGCCAGCAGCTCCAGGACAGCGGGAAACACCATATATTTT. Translating it yields CASSSRTAGNTIYF.

The chain is built from TRBV5-1 and TRBJ2-1; D assignment may be TRBD1 or TRBD2 (5 bases each). The CDR3 sequence is 15 residues long. The V gene's germline CDR1 is SGHRS and CDR2 YFSETQ. Trimming removed 6 bases from V and 6 bases from J, with 19 bases in between. CDR3 sequence: CASTSKPGTVNEQFF. The CDR3 nucleotides are TGCGCCAGCACTTCCAAGCCGGGGACGGTCAATGAGCAGTTCTTC. Filled out from reference TRBV5-1 and TRBJ2-1, the complete variable domain reads KAGVTQTPRYLIKTRGQQVTLSCSPISGHRSVSWYQQTPGQGLQFLFEYFSETQRNKGNFPGRFSGRQFSNSRSEMNVSTLELGDSALYLCASTSKPGTVNEQFFGPGTRLTVL.

This clonotype was seen more than once but under ten times. This chain connects TRBV11-2 to TRBJ2-1; tentatively, D is TRBD2 (5 bases). CDR1 and CDR2 from the germline V gene are SGHAT and FQNNGV. Trimming stripped 8 bases from V and 4 bases from J, with 9 bases between. This CDR3 is 12 amino acids long. CDR3 nucleotides: TGTGCCAGCGGCCGGGGTTACAATGAGCAGTTCTTC. Protein product: CASGRGYNEQFF.

The CDR3, as DNA: TGTGCCAGCAGCACTCTACAGGGTATCTCTGATTACGAGCAGTACTTC. It specifies CASSTLQGISDYEQYF. The V gene is TRBV7-6, the J gene TRBJ2-7; D perhaps matches TRBD1 (6 bases). This CDR3 has 16 amino acids. V was shortened by 5 bases and J by 4 bases, with 21 bases between the two germline ends. In germline, CDR1 is SGHVS, CDR2 FNYEAQ.

This clonotype showed up just a few times. The chain uses TRBV6-5 and TRBJ2-5; no definite D call. Germline loops: CDR1 MNHEY, CDR2 SVGAGI. V shed 2 bases and J shed 0 bases, with 10 bases lying between them. The CDR3 covers 15 residues. CDR3 bases: TGTGCCAGCAGTTACGGTAGCCAGTACCAAGAGACCCAGTACTTC. This codes for CASSYGSQYQETQYF.

This clonotype was detected a few times. The chain couples TRBV12-3 or TRBV12-4 to TRBJ2-2; D gene uncertain. Trimming removed 5 bases at V and 5 bases at J, with 9 bases between. The CDR3 is 13 residues long. The CDR3 DNA reads as TGTGCCAGCAGTAAGGAAGTGACCGGGGAGCTGTTTTTT. Its protein product is CASSKEVTGELFF.

The rearrangement links TRBV30 to TRBJ1-5; D is uncertain. Trimming removed 4 bases at V and 4 bases at J, with 14 bases between. CDR3 length: 14 amino acids. Germline V gives CDR1 GTSNPN, CDR2 SVGIG (reference sequence). CDR3 protein: CAWTLGVGNQPQHF. CDR3 DNA: TGTGCCTGGACTCTCGGTGTGGGTAATCAGCCCCAGCATTTT.

This clonotype was picked up many times. This chain joins TRBV10-3 and TRBJ2-1; unclear D gene. Looked up from germline, CDR1 is ENHRY and CDR2 is SYGVKD. V was cut by 0 bases and J by 6 bases, with 12 bases left in between. The CDR3 runs to 15 residues. The CDR3 loop is CAISESKGSSNEQFF. CDR3 DNA sequence: TGTGCCATCAGTGAGTCGAAAGGGTCGAGCAATGAGCAGTTCTTC.

The chain employs TRBV7-2 and TRBJ1-2; maybe TRBD1 (5 bases). With 1 base removed from V and 4 bases from J, the gap between germline ends came to 7 bases. This CDR3 has 13 residues. Germline assignment: CDR1 SGHTA and CDR2 FQGNSA. The chain's CDR3 is CASSLGGFYGYTF. The CDR3 DNA follows: TGTGCCAGCAGCTTAGGGGGGTTCTATGGCTACACCTTC.

The rearrangement uses TRBV24-1 and TRBJ1-2, with D perhaps matching TRBD1 (6 bases). The CDR3 is 14 amino acids. Trimming took 3 bases from V and 6 from J, leaving 13 bases between them. Germline V gene data show CDR1 as KGHDR and CDR2 as SFDVKD. The CDR3 region is CATSDPGTLNGYTF. In DNA, the CDR3 is TGTGCCACCAGTGATCCCGGGACATTGAATGGCTACACCTTC.

In its sample, this clonotype was seen a few times. This rearrangement joins TRBV24-1 to TRBJ2-1; D perhaps matches TRBD1 (6 bases). This CDR3 spans 13 amino acids. Trimming left V 4 bases short and J 7 bases short, with 10 bases between. CDR1 is KGHDR, CDR2 SFDVKD, per germline. The DNA for the CDR3 is TGTGCCACCAGTGACCAGGGGTGGAATGAGCAGTTCTTC. It codes for CATSDQGWNEQFF.

This clonotype was seen only a few times. The chain employs TRBV2 and TRBJ1-2, with TRBD1 matching over 8 bases. With 2 bases clipped from V and 1 base from J, the junction kept 0 bases outside the gene matches. The CDR3 is 14 amino acids. From germline, CDR1 is SNHLY and CDR2 FYNNEI. Written as DNA, the CDR3 is TGTGCCAGCAGTGAAACAGGGGGTAACTATGGCTACACCTTC. It codes for CASSETGGNYGYTF.

The chain joins TRBV20-1 to TRBJ2-7; 7 bases align to TRBD1. This CDR3 has 11 amino acids. Unmatched junction bases numbered 5, after V lost 6 bases and J lost 6 bases. Looked up from germline, CDR1 is DFQATT and CDR2 is SNEGSKA (reference sequence). In DNA form, the CDR3 reads TGCAGTGCCGAGGGACAGCTCGAGCAGTACTTC. Translated, it gives CSAEGQLEQYF.

This clonotype was observed a handful of times. V and J are TRBV10-3 and TRBJ2-7; a weak D match, TRBD2 (6 bases). This CDR3 is built from 11 residues. V was shortened by 11 bases and J by 4 bases, with 12 bases between the two germline ends. The germline CDR1 and CDR2 sequences are ENHRY and SYGVKD. Here the CDR3 DNA reads TGTGCCGCACGGGGGATTTACGAGCAGTACTTC. Protein: CAARGIYEQYF.

The chain carries TRBV6-6 and TRBJ2-7, with D perhaps TRBD1 (6 bases). The CDR3 has 16 residues. CDR1 and CDR2 from the germline V gene are MNHNY and SVGAGI (reference sequence). Trimming stripped 6 bases from V and 3 bases from J, with 21 bases between. The CDR3 sequence: CASRPNPGTPDYEQYF. CDR3 coding DNA: TGTGCCAGCAGGCCTAATCCCGGGACACCCGACTACGAGCAGTACTTC.

This clonotype was counted between two and nine times. The chain uses TRBV7-6 and TRBJ1-3, with TRBD1 matching 7 bases. The CDR3 covers 16 residues. Germline-derived CDR1 and CDR2 are SGHVS and FNYEAQ. Trimming at V came to 3 bases and at J to 1 base, leaving 6 bases not matched to a gene. CDR3 amino acids: CASSLYQGGSGNTIYF. In DNA, the CDR3 is TGTGCCAGCAGCTTGTACCAGGGGGGTTCTGGAAACACCATATATTTT.

V gene TRBV4-3 combines with J gene TRBJ1-2; no definite D call. The CDR3 is made up of 15 amino acids. In germline, CDR1 is LGHNA, CDR2 YSLEER. Trimming left V 3 bases short and J 3 bases short, with 14 bases between. Written as DNA, the CDR3 is TGCGCCAGCAGCCAGATGGGAGGGTGGGACTATGGCTACACCTTC. This gives the protein CASSQMGGWDYGYTF.

At least ten counts were recorded for this clonotype. The chain uses TRBV7-6 and TRBJ1-2; D uncertain. Germline assignment: CDR1 SGHVS and CDR2 FNYEAQ. The V and J ends lost 1 base and 4 bases respectively, with 7 bases between them. The CDR3 sequence is 13 residues long. CDR3 nucleotides: TGTGCCAGCAGCTTAGGGTACGGCTATGGCTACACCTTC. Translation gives CASSLGYGYGYTF.

The gene calls are TRBV5-1 and TRBJ2-7; TRBD2 matches at 10 bases. Trimming removed 0 bases from V and 4 bases from J; junction bases left unmatched: 7. Per the germline V gene, CDR1 is SGHRS and CDR2 is YFSETQ. This CDR3 is 16 amino acids long. The chain's CDR3 is CASSLAASGSIYEQYF. DNA of the CDR3: TGCGCCAGCAGCTTGGCCGCTAGCGGGAGTATTTACGAGCAGTACTTC.

This clonotype appeared a few times. The chain links TRBV27 to TRBJ2-2, with D perhaps TRBD1 (5 bases). CDR3 length: 14 amino acids. CDR1 and CDR2 from the germline V gene are MNHEY and SMNVEV (reference sequence). V was clipped by 10 bases and J by 0 bases, with 12 bases between them. The CDR3: CATQGFANTGELFF. In nucleotides, the CDR3 is TGTGCCACCCAGGGTTTCGCGAACACCGGGGAGCTGTTTTTT.

This chain joins TRBV11-1 and TRBJ2-1, with D uncertain. The CDR3 contains 18 residues. CDR1 is SGHAT, CDR2 FQDESV, per germline (reference sequence). V lost 2 bases, J lost 5 bases, and 22 bases lay in between. The CDR3 DNA follows: TGTGCCAGCAGCTTAAAGAGATCTCGAGAGGCCCAAAACAATGAGCAGTTCTTC. Translation gives CASSLKRSREAQNNEQFF.

The V call is TRBV30, the J call TRBJ2-5, with no clear D. CDR1 and CDR2 (germline): GTSNPN, SVGIG (reference sequence). The V end was cut by 1 base, the J end by 5 bases, with 11 bases between. This CDR3 spans 13 amino acids. The CDR3 here is CAWSGWLRETQYF. The CDR3 DNA reads as TGTGCCTGGAGTGGGTGGCTGAGGGAGACCCAGTACTTC.